The 13 T cell receptor beta chains listed next were all sequenced from one sample in a study of identical twins. TCRdb re-derived calls from the 5' RACE reads in MiXCR, one entry per CDR3 protein. The sample lists 690,000 or so distinct CDR3 sequences; around 8.3% were seen once. This same sample was also taken into another study, of yellow fever vaccine responses in identical twins.

The sample consisted of PBMCs. Source of these receptors: a woman aged 18-29 years in good health.

The table lists this clonotype with a few counts. The genes are TRBV29-1 and TRBJ1-2; 7 nucleotides line up with TRBD1. The length of the CDR3 is 12 residues. Germline V CDR1 and CDR2: SQVTM, ANQGSEA. V lost 6 bases, J lost 4 bases, and 5 bases stayed unmatched. The chain's CDR3 is CSVGQALYGYTF. DNA for the CDR3: TGCAGCGTCGGACAGGCCCTCTATGGCTACACCTTC.

Only a few counts were recorded for this clonotype. V is TRBV29-1 and J is TRBJ2-3; D possibly matches TRBD1 or TRBD2 (5 bases each). The CDR3 contains 15 residues. The V end was cut by 8 bases, the J end by 1 base, with 19 bases between. Germline V gives CDR1 SQVTM, CDR2 ANQGSEA. The CDR3 protein is CSSKSRDLGTDTQYF. DNA of the CDR3: TGCAGCTCGAAGTCCCGGGACCTAGGCACAGATACGCAGTATTTT.

The chain recombines TRBV6-1 with TRBJ2-3; D unclear. Trimming removed 6 bases at V and 2 bases at J, with 12 bases between. Germline assignment: CDR1 MNHNS and CDR2 SASEGT. The CDR3 contains 14 residues. The CDR3 DNA reads TGTGCCAGCAGAAGAAGGGCCGTCACAGATACGCAGTATTTT. Translated, it gives CASRRRAVTDTQYF.

This clonotype was counted ten times or more. The rearrangement links TRBV7-3 to TRBJ2-7; 7 bases are shared with TRBD2. CDR1 and CDR2 from the germline V gene are SGHTA and FQGTGA. The CDR3 consists of 15 residues. The J segment lost 2 bases and the V segment lost 0 bases, leaving 4 bases of the junction unmatched. The CDR3 protein is CASSLTRGGAYEQYF. The CDR3 coding sequence is TGTGCCAGCAGCTTAACCCGGGGAGGGGCCTACGAGCAGTACTTC.

This clonotype was detected many times. This chain connects TRBV4-2 to TRBJ2-7, with D perhaps TRBD1 (6 bases). Germline values: CDR1 LGHNA, CDR2 YNFKEQ. Between the trimmed V and J ends, which lost 4 bases and 1 base, there was a span of 14 bases. This CDR3 comprises 15 residues. The CDR3 coding sequence is TGTGCCAGCAGCCGAGATCCACAGGGTTCCTACGAGCAGTACTTC. This encodes CASSRDPQGSYEQYF.

In this sample, this clonotype turned up a few times. The chain uses TRBV15 and TRBJ1-3; D is unclear. The CDR3 totals 16 residues. Germline V lookup: CDR1 LNHNV, CDR2 YYDKDF (reference sequence). The V end was cut by 4 bases, the J end by 4 bases, with 17 bases between. The CDR3 region is CATSMTGRTTGNTIYF. The DNA for the CDR3 is TGTGCCACCAGCATGACTGGACGGACCACCGGAAACACCATATATTTT.

The chain links TRBV6-1 to TRBJ2-7; the match to TRBD1 covers 10 bases. The junction had 11 bases not matched to a gene; V was cut back by 6 bases and J by 6 bases. The germline CDR1 and CDR2 sequences are MNHNS and SASEGT. This CDR3 has 15 amino acids. The CDR3 sequence is CASSPTGTGELEQYF. The CDR3 nucleotides are TGTGCCAGCAGCCCAACCGGGACAGGGGAACTCGAGCAGTACTTC.

In this sample, this clonotype turned up many times. The CDR3 bases are TGCAGCGTTGAAGATCGGGCAGGGGGGTACGAGCAGTACTTC. Amino acids: CSVEDRAGGYEQYF. J is TRBJ2-7 and V is TRBV29-1; possibly TRBD1 for D (7 bases). The ends were cut back, 0 bases at V and 4 bases at J, with 13 bases in the middle. The CDR3 extends over 14 amino acids. Germline values: CDR1 SQVTM, CDR2 ANQGSEA.

This clonotype was detected only a few times. The chain is built from TRBV5-1 and TRBJ2-5; no clear D. The V end lost 2 bases, the J end lost 2 bases, and 13 bases lay between the germline ends. Germline CDR1 and CDR2: SGHRS and YFSETQ. This CDR3 has 15 amino acids. This chain's CDR3 is CASSLTSAGQETQYF. The CDR3 nucleotides are TGCGCCAGCAGCTTAACGTCGGCAGGTCAAGAGACCCAGTACTTC. Using reference TRBV5-1 and TRBJ2-5 for the parts outside the CDR3, the full variable domain is KAGVTQTPRYLIKTRGQQVTLSCSPISGHRSVSWYQQTPGQGLQFLFEYFSETQRNKGNFPGRFSGRQFSNSRSEMNVSTLELGDSALYLCASSLTSAGQETQYFGPGTRLLVL.

A few counts support this clonotype. The rearrangement uses TRBV19 and TRBJ1-5; D might be TRBD1 (5 bases). CDR3 length equals 15 residues. CDR1 is LNHDA, CDR2 SQIVND, per germline (reference sequence). Trimming removed 7 bases from V and 4 bases from J, with 17 bases in between. CDR3 in DNA: TGTGCCAGTACCCGACTCGGGGACGCGAATCAGCCCCAGCATTTT. Residues: CASTRLGDANQPQHF.

This clonotype was seen only a few times. This chain connects TRBV11-2 to TRBJ2-3; 11 nucleotides align to TRBD2. The V gene's germline CDR1 is SGHAT and CDR2 FQNNGV. The CDR3 extends over 17 amino acids. The V gene end was trimmed by 1 base and the J gene end by 3 bases; junction bases not matched to a gene: 6. CDR3 coding DNA: TGTGCCAGCAGCTTAGTTCTACTAGCGGGAGATACAGATACGCAGTATTTT. Translating it yields CASSLVLLAGDTDTQYF.

In this sample, this clonotype turned up many times. V and J are TRBV5-6 and TRBJ2-5; 8 positions agree with TRBD2. V dropped 2 bases and J dropped 0; count of bases not matched to a gene: 6. This CDR3 is built from 16 residues. Looked up from germline, CDR1 is SGHDT and CDR2 is YYEEEE. Here the CDR3 DNA reads TGTGCCAGCAGCTTAGTAGAGCGGGGGTACCAAGAGACCCAGTACTTC. As protein: CASSLVERGYQETQYF.

This clonotype was counted only a few times. The genes are TRBV7-8 and TRBJ2-7; possible D gene TRBD2, 6 bases. Trimming stripped 5 bases from V and 4 bases from J, with 15 bases between. The CDR3 loop spans 14 amino acids. Germline CDR1 and CDR2: SGHVS and FQNEAQ. The CDR3 DNA is TGTGCCAGCAGCCACCGGAGGGCTGGATACGAGCAGTACTTC. Translation: CASSHRRAGYEQYF. Supplemented by reference TRBV7-8 and TRBJ2-7, the full variable domain reads GAGVSQSPRYKVAKRGQDVALRCDPISGHVSLFWYQQALGQGPEFLTYFQNEAQLDKSGLPSDRFFAERPEGSVSTLKIQRTQQEDSAVYLCASSHRRAGYEQYFGPGTRLTVT.